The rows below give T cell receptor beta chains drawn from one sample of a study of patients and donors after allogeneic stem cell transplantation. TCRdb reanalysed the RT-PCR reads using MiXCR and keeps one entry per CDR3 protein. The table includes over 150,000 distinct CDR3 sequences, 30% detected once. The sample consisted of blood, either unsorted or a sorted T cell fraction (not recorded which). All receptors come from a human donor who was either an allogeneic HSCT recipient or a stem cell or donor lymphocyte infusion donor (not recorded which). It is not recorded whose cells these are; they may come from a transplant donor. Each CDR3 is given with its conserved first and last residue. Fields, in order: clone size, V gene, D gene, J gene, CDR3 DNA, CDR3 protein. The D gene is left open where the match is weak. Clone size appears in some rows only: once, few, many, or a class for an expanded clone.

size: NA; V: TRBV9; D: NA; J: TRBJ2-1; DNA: TGTGCCAGCAGCGTAGGTGGGAGATATCCGTTCTTC; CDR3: CASSVGGRYPFF
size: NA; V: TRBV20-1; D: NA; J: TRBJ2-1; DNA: TGCAGTGCCCCAAATTACAATGAGCAGTTCTTC; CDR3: CSAPNYNEQFF
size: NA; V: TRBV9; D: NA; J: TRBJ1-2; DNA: TGTGCCAGCAGCGTAGGGCCGGGAGACTATGGCTACACCTTC; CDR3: CASSVGPGDYGYTF
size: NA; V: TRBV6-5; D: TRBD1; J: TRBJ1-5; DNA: TGTGCCAGCAGTTACGGCAGGGGGTATAGCAATCAGCCCCAGCATTTT; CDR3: CASSYGRGYSNQPQHF
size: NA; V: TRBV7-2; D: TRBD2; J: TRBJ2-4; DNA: TGTGCCAGCAGCTTAAGTTGGGCTAGCGGGAGGGCTGCCAAAAACATTCAGTACTTC; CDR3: CASSLSWASGRAAKNIQYF
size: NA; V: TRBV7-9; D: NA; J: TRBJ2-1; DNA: TGTGCCAGCAGCTTAGCGGGGACTCTGGGGCAGTTCTTC; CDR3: CASSLAGTLGQFF
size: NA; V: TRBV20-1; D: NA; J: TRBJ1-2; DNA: TGCAGTGCTAGGACCGACTATGGCTACACCTTC; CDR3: CSARTDYGYTF
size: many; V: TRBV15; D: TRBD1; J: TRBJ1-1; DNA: TGTGCCACCAGCAGTCTACCAGGACAGGGTAACACTGAAGCTTTCTTT; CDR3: CATSSLPGQGNTEAFF
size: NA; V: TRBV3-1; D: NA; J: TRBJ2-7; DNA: TGTGCCAGCAGCCACCCCGGAATTTACGAGCAGTACTTC; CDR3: CASSHPGIYEQYF
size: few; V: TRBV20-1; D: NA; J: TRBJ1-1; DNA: TGCAGTGCCACGGGCCACATGAACACTGAAGCTTTCTTT; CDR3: CSATGHMNTEAFF
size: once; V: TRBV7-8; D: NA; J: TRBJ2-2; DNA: TGTGCCAGCAGCTATTTTAGGATCCAGAACACCGGGGAGCTGTTTTTT; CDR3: CASSYFRIQNTGELFF
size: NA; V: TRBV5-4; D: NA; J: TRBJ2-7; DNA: TGTGCCAGCAGGGCCCAGCCCCCCACGGGGGAGCAGTACTTC; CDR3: CASRAQPPTGEQYF
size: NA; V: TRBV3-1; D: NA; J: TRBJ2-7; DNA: TGTGCCAGCAGCCAAACATCGGGCTCCTACGAGCAGTACTTC; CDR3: CASSQTSGSYEQYF
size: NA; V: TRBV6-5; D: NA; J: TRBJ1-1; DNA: TGTGCCAGCAGTTACTCGCTGCCTTTGGACACTGAAGCTTTCTTT; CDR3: CASSYSLPLDTEAFF
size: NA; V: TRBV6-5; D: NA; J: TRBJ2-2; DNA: TGTGCCAGCAGTTACTCGTTATGGACTGAGGACGGGGAGCTGTTTTTT; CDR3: CASSYSLWTEDGELFF
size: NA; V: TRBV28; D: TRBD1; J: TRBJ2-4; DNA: TGTGCCAGCACGGACTCGACAGGGGCCGCAAACATTCAGTACTTC; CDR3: CASTDSTGAANIQYF
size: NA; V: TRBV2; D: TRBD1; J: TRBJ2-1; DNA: TGTGCCAGCAAACGACAGGGGCGGAATGAGCAGTTCTTC; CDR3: CASKRQGRNEQFF
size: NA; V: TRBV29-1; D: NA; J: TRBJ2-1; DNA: TGCAGCGTTGAAACCGCAAGCTCCTACAATGAGCAGTTCTTC; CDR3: CSVETASSYNEQFF
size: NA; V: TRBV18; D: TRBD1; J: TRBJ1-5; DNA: TGTGCCAGCTCCCGGGGACAGGCTAATAGCAATCAGCCCCAGCATTTT; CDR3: CASSRGQANSNQPQHF
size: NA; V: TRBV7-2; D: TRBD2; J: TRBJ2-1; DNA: TGTGCCAGCAGCTTAGCGCTACTAGCGGGAGAGGGTGAGCAGTTCTTC; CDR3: CASSLALLAGEGEQFF
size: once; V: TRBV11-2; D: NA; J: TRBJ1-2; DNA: TGTGCCAGCAGCTTATCGGGCAGGGGCGCTGGCTACACCTTC; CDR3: CASSLSGRGAGYTF
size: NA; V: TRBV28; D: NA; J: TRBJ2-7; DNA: TGTGCCAGCAGTCGACGGGGTCCCTACGAGCAGTACTTC; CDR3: CASSRRGPYEQYF
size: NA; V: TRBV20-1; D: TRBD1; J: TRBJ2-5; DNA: TGCAGTGCTAGAGATGGACAGGGTGGGAACCAGTACTTC; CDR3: CSARDGQGGNQYF
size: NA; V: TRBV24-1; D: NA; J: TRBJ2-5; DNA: TGTGCCACCAGTGATGGGGACTTTGGGGAGACCCAGTACTTC; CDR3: CATSDGDFGETQYF
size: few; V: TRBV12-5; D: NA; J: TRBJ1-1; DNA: TGTGCTAGTGGTTTGTCGCTAGCCAACGCTGTCCCTGAAGCTTTCTTT; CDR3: CASGLSLANAVPEAFF
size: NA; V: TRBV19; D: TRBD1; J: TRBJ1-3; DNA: TGTGCCAGTAGTAGCCGACAGGGTGCGAAGTGGAACACCATATATTTT; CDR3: CASSSRQGAKWNTIYF
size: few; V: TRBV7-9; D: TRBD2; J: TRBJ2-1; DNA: TGTGCCAGCAGCCACGCTAGCGGACCCCTGGACGATGAGCAGTTCTTC; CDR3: CASSHASGPLDDEQFF
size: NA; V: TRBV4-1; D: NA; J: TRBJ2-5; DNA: TGCGCCAGCAGCCACCCTTGGAGGGGAGAGACCCAGTACTTC; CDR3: CASSHPWRGETQYF
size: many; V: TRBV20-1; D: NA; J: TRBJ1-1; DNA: TGCAGTCCCGCCGCAGGCACTGAAGCTTTCTTT; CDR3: CSPAAGTEAFF
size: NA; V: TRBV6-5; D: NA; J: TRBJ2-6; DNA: TGTGCCAGCAGTTACTCATTGGCACCCTCTGGGGCCGACGTCCTGACTTTC; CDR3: CASSYSLAPSGADVLTF
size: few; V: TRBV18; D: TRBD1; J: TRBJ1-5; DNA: TGTGCCAGCTCATCTAACCGGGACAGCTCCTCCAATCAGCCCCAGCATTTT; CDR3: CASSSNRDSSSNQPQHF
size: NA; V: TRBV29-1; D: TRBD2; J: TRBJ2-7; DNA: TGCAGCGTTGAAGATCTGGGACTAGCGGGAATCTACGAGCAGTACTTC; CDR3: CSVEDLGLAGIYEQYF
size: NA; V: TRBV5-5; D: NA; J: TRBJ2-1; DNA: TGTGCCAGCAGCACAGGGAAGGGACAACGATACAATGAGCAGTTCTTC; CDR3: CASSTGKGQRYNEQFF
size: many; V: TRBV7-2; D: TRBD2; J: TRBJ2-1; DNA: TGTGCCAGCAGCTTAGGACTAGCGGGAGACAATGAGCAGTTCTTC; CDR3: CASSLGLAGDNEQFF
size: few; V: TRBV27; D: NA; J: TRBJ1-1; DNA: TGTGCCAGCAGTGCCGCCTTGAACACTGAAGCTTTCTTT; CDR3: CASSAALNTEAFF
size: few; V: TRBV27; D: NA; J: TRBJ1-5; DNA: TGTGCCAGCAGTTTATACAGCTATAGCAATCAGCCCCAGCATTTT; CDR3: CASSLYSYSNQPQHF
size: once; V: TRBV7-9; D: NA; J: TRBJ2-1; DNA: TGTGCCAGCAGCCCTACCCTTAGCGGAGGCGGGGATGAGCAGTTCTTC; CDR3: CASSPTLSGGGDEQFF
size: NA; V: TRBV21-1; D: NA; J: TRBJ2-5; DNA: TGTGCCAGCAGCAAATCAAAGGGGGTACTCCAGGAGACCCAGTACTTC; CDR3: CASSKSKGVLQETQYF
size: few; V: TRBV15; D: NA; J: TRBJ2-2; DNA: TGTGCCACCAGCAGAGATCTTAAGGCCGGGGAGCTGTTTTTT; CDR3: CATSRDLKAGELFF
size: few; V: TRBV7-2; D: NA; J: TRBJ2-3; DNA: TGTGCCAGCAGCTTATACGGGAGCACAGATACGCAGTATTTT; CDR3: CASSLYGSTDTQYF
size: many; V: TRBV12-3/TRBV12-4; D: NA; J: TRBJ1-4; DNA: TGTGCCAGCAGTTTAGCGGGGGCTAATGAAAAACTGTTTTTT; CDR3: CASSLAGANEKLFF
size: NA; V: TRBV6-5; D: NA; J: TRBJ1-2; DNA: TGTGCCAGCAGTGGACAGTTGGAGGCTAACTATGGCTACACCTTC; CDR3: CASSGQLEANYGYTF
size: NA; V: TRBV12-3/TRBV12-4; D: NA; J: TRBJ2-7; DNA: TGTGCCAGCAGTTTAGACGAGGGTGGCGAGCAGTACTTC; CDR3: CASSLDEGGEQYF
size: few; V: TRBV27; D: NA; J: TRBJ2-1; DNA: TGTGCCAGCAGTTCATTCAGTCGCAGTTGGGCTGAGCAGTTCTTC; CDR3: CASSSFSRSWAEQFF
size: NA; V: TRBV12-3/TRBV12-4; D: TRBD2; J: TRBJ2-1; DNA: TGTGCCAGCCTCGAACTAGCGGGAAGGAATGAGCAGTTCTTC; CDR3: CASLELAGRNEQFF
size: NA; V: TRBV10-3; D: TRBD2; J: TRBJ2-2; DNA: TGTGCCATCAGTGTCCATCTGAGCGGGAGTTGGGACGGGGAGCTGTTTTTT; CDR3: CAISVHLSGSWDGELFF
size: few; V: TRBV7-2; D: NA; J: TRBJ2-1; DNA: TGTGCCAGCACAACTGAGACGGATGAGCAGTTCTTC; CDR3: CASTTETDEQFF
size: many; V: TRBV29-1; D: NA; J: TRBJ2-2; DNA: TGCAGCGTTGAAGCATGGGGGTACGGCACCGGGGAGCTGTTTTTT; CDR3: CSVEAWGYGTGELFF